These 28 T cell receptor beta chains were sequenced from one sample in a study of blood T cells in healthy people across ages. The authors ran a second PCR of about 6 to 11 cycles using a sample-barcoded 5' primer and a J-beta primer mix. MiXCR, run by TCRdb on the 5' RACE reads, gives a single entry per CDR3 protein. The table includes about 1,600,000 distinct CDR3 sequences, approximately 40% detected once. The sequenced material came from blood. All receptors come from a woman aged 18-29 years in good health.

This chain joins TRBV10-1 and TRBJ2-2; D call uncertain. Trimming took 3 bases from V and 4 from J, leaving 9 bases between them. CDR1 is WNHNN and CDR2 is SYGVQD in the germline V gene (reference sequence). This CDR3 comprises 14 residues. The DNA of the CDR3 is TGCGCCAGCAGTGACAAGGTTTCCACCGGGGAGCTGTTTTTT. It is translated as CASSDKVSTGELFF.

The chain combines TRBV18 with TRBJ2-7, with a tentative D call TRBD1 (5 bases). The CDR3 covers 14 residues. Germline lookup yields CDR1 KGHSH and CDR2 LQKENI. Trimming removed 3 bases at V and 3 bases at J, with 12 bases between. CDR3 sequence reads: CASSPTDSLYEQYF. Here the CDR3 DNA reads TGTGCCAGCTCACCCACCGACAGTCTCTACGAGCAGTACTTC.

This clonotype appeared a few times. The chain uses TRBV15 and TRBJ2-7; TRBD2 matches 8 bases. The CDR3 covers 14 residues. Germline CDR1 is LNHNV and CDR2 is YYDKDF (reference sequence). V was pared by 4 bases and J by 0 bases, with 2 bases of the junction left unmatched. CDR3 nucleotide sequence: TGTGCCACCAGCAAGCGGGGGAGCTCCTACGAGCAGTACTTC. Protein: CATSKRGSSYEQYF.

CDR3 amino acids: CASSRHEGITEKLFF. The CDR3 nucleotides read TGTGCCAGCAGTAGGCACGAGGGAATAACCGAAAAACTGTTTTTT. The chain is built from TRBV25-1 and TRBJ1-4; D is unclear. Germline values: CDR1 MGHDK, CDR2 SYGVNS. V lost 5 bases and J lost 8, with 18 bases in between. The CDR3 sequence is 15 residues long. The whole variable domain, remainder taken from reference TRBV25-1 and TRBJ1-4, is EADIYQTPRYLVIGTGKKITLECSQTMGHDKMYWYQQDPGMELHLIHYSYGVNSTEKGDLSSESTVSRIRTEHFPLTLESARPSHTSQYLCASSRHEGITEKLFFGSGTQLSVL.

This clonotype was observed a handful of times. The J gene is TRBJ2-6, the V gene TRBV20-1; possibly TRBD2 for D (5 bases). CDR1 is DFQATT and CDR2 is SNEGSKA in the germline V gene (reference sequence). Trimming cost V 1 base and J 1 base, with 8 bases left between them. This CDR3 is built from 15 residues. The CDR3 DNA sequence: TGCAGTGCTAGAGTAACGGGATCTGGGGCCAACGTCCTGACTTTC. Residues: CSARVTGSGANVLTF.

The chain has TRBV6-1 and TRBJ2-7; possible D gene TRBD1, 6 bases. In germline, CDR1 is MNHNS, CDR2 SASEGT. CDR3 length equals 15 residues. V was trimmed by 4 bases and J by 2 bases, leaving 15 bases between them. CDR3 sequence: CASSGPGQITYEQYF. CDR3 coding DNA: TGTGCCAGCAGTGGACCGGGACAAATAACCTACGAGCAGTACTTC.

The J gene is TRBJ2-3, the V gene TRBV9; 9 bases match TRBD1. The V segment lost 2 bases and the J segment 5 bases; nucleotides outside the gene matches: 9. The V gene's germline CDR1 is SGDLS and CDR2 YYNGEE. This CDR3 contains 16 residues. For the CDR3, the DNA is TGTGCCAGCAGCGTCCAGACAGGGGGGTTAAGAGATACGCAGTATTTT. Translation: CASSVQTGGLRDTQYF.

The V and J genes are TRBV20-1 and TRBJ1-4; a possible D gene is TRBD1 (6 bases). This CDR3 is 15 amino acids long. Germline V gene lookup returns CDR1 DFQATT and CDR2 SNEGSKA (reference sequence). With 0 bases removed from V and 8 bases from J, the gap between germline ends came to 16 bases. Here the CDR3 reads CSARDGGGAREKLFF. DNA for the CDR3: TGCAGTGCTAGAGATGGGGGGGGCGCAAGGGAAAAACTGTTTTTT.

This clonotype was detected ten times or more. This may arise from a read error, as a much more abundant clone is one base away. The chain joins TRBV28 to TRBJ2-3; no reliable D call. Germline CDR1 is MDHEN and CDR2 is SYDVKM. Trimming shortened V by 8 bases and J by 2 bases, and 5 bases separated the two germline ends. CDR3 length: 11 amino acids. Here the CDR3 DNA reads TGTGCCAGCGGCCTCACAGATACGCAGTATTTT. Encoded protein: CASGLTDTQYF.

This chain links TRBV2 with TRBJ1-5; weak D call: TRBD1 (6 bases). The V and J ends lost 3 bases and 7 bases respectively, with 7 bases between them. Per germline, CDR1 SNHLY and CDR2 FYNNEI. The CDR3 loop spans 12 amino acids. DNA for the CDR3: TGTGCCAGCAGTGAGGGGGCGCAGCCCCAGCATTTT. Translated, it gives CASSEGAQPQHF.

The V call is TRBV27, the J call TRBJ1-2; 10 bases are a match to TRBD1. The junction had 6 bases not matched to a gene; V was cut back by 4 bases and J by 7 bases. CDR1 is MNHEY, CDR2 SMNVEV, per germline (reference sequence). The CDR3 is 14 amino acids. The CDR3 is CASSSWDRGGGYTF. CDR3 nucleotide sequence: TGTGCCAGCAGTTCCTGGGACAGGGGTGGTGGCTACACCTTC.

CDR3 amino acids: CASSPNRDNGYTF. CDR3 nucleotides: TGTGCCAGCAGCCCAAACAGGGACAATGGCTACACCTTC. The chain uses TRBV3-1 and TRBJ1-2, with D possibly being TRBD1 (6 bases). Trimming removed 4 bases at V and 6 bases at J, with 12 bases between. The CDR3 extends over 13 amino acids. Germline-derived CDR1 and CDR2 are LGHDT and YNNKEL (reference sequence).

This clonotype appeared a few times. The chain has TRBV11-2 and TRBJ2-3; maybe TRBD2 (5 bases). The V end lost 4 bases, the J end lost 4 bases, and 9 bases lay between the germline ends. The CDR3 spans 13 residues. Germline V CDR1 and CDR2: SGHAT, FQNNGV. DNA for the CDR3: TGTGCCAGCAGCTCCGGAGGCCCAGATACGCAGTATTTT. Protein sequence: CASSSGGPDTQYF.

V gene TRBV12-3 or TRBV12-4 combines with J gene TRBJ2-1; 11 bases are shared with TRBD1. Unmatched junction bases numbered 8, after V lost 6 bases and J lost 4 bases. The CDR3 sequence is 16 residues long. The CDR3 loop reads CASSRPGQGVYNEQFF. As DNA, the CDR3 is TGTGCCAGCAGCCGGCCGGGACAGGGGGTGTACAATGAGCAGTTCTTC.

The count of this clonotype is one. The V gene is TRBV25-1, the J gene TRBJ2-3; D call uncertain. This CDR3 is 13 amino acids long. V gave up 4 bases and J gave up 6 bases, with 11 bases separating them. Looked up from germline, CDR1 is MGHDK and CDR2 is SYGVNS. For the CDR3, the DNA is TGTGCCAGCAGTGTACGAGCGCGGGATACGCAGTATTTT. Residues: CASSVRARDTQYF.

This clonotype was counted between two and nine times. The genes are TRBV29-1 and TRBJ1-2, with 7 bases identical to TRBD1. CDR1 is SQVTM and CDR2 is ANQGSEA in the germline V gene. The CDR3 is 13 residues long. V shed 5 bases, J shed 5 bases, and the junction held 8 bases outside the gene matches. The CDR3 protein is CSVLPGQNYGYTF. DNA of the CDR3: TGCAGCGTTCTCCCGGGACAGAATTATGGCTACACCTTC.

This clonotype occurred once. The chain joins TRBV6-5 to TRBJ1-2, with D tentatively TRBD1 (6 bases). Germline V gene data show CDR1 as MNHEY and CDR2 as SVGAGI. Deletions cut 0 bases from V and 5 bases from J, with 16 bases between. The CDR3 has 16 amino acids. This CDR3 is CASSYSITGRPYGYTF. The CDR3 bases are TGTGCCAGCAGTTACTCGATAACAGGGCGACCTTATGGCTACACCTTC.

V is TRBV15 and J is TRBJ2-7; D not resolved. This CDR3 has 17 residues. From germline, CDR1 is LNHNV and CDR2 YYDKDF (reference sequence). V was clipped by 0 bases and J by 0 bases, with 15 bases between them. The CDR3 region has the DNA TGTGCCACCAGCAGAGATCAGCGACTTAAGAGCTCCTACGAGCAGTACTTC. It codes for CATSRDQRLKSSYEQYF.

This chain joins TRBV27 and TRBJ2-3, with a tentative D call TRBD2 (6 bases). Germline V gene lookup returns CDR1 MNHEY and CDR2 SMNVEV (reference sequence). V was clipped by 9 bases and J by 0 bases, with 16 bases between them. The CDR3 contains 15 residues. The CDR3 sequence is CASRKRVRSTDTQYF. In DNA form, the CDR3 reads TGTGCCAGTAGAAAGCGGGTCCGAAGCACAGATACGCAGTATTTT.

This sequence joins TRBV30 and TRBJ2-4; D unresolved. The J call is in doubt because the DNA end fits TRBJ2-7 better. Germline V gene data show CDR1 as GTSNPN and CDR2 as SVGIG (reference sequence). The CDR3 has 11 residues. The CDR3 region has the DNA TGTGCCTGGAGCTCTCCATACGAGCAGTACTTC. Its translation is CAWSSPYEQYF.

J is TRBJ1-1 and V is TRBV20-1; TRBD1 might be the D (5 bases). Trimming pared 1 base from V and 5 bases from J, leaving 11 bases between. The CDR3 totals 13 residues. Germline CDR1 DFQATT, CDR2 SNEGSKA (reference sequence). The CDR3 DNA reads TGCAGTGCTAGAGGGGACCGGGAAACTGAAGCTTTCTTT. Residues: CSARGDRETEAFF.

V gene TRBV6-1 combines with J gene TRBJ1-2; no reliable D call. The CDR3 has 16 residues. Trimming left V 0 bases short and J 5 bases short, with 16 bases between. Germline V gene sequence: CDR1 MNHNS, CDR2 SASEGT. CDR3 protein: CASSEARQGNLYGYTF. CDR3 in DNA: TGTGCCAGCAGTGAAGCTAGACAAGGGAACCTTTATGGCTACACCTTC.

This sequence joins TRBV5-4 and TRBJ2-1; D is possibly TRBD1 or TRBD2 (5 bases each). The V end lost 0 bases, the J end lost 0 bases, and 13 bases lay between the germline ends. The CDR3 is 17 residues long. The germline V gene encodes CDR1 SGHNT and CDR2 YYREEE (reference sequence). CDR3 nucleotides: TGTGCCAGCAGCTTGGCCGGGGCGTCGCTCTCCTACAATGAGCAGTTCTTC. Translated, it gives CASSLAGASLSYNEQFF.

This clonotype was observed a few times. The chain links TRBV7-9 to TRBJ2-3; 14 bases are a match to TRBD2. Germline CDR1 SEHNR, CDR2 FQNEAQ (reference sequence). Germline trimming cut 2 bases from V and 1 base from J; bases unmatched to any gene: 11. The CDR3 spans 20 residues. The CDR3 reads CASSLPTGLAGEKGTDTQYF. Written as DNA, the CDR3 is TGTGCCAGCAGCTTACCAACGGGACTAGCGGGGGAGAAGGGCACAGATACGCAGTATTTT. Full variable domain (outside the CDR3, taken from reference TRBV7-9 and TRBJ2-3): DTGVSQNPRHKITKRGQNVTFRCDPISEHNRLYWYRQTLGQGPEFLTYFQNEAQLEKSRLLSDRFSAERPKGSFSTLEIQRTEQGDSAMYLCASSLPTGLAGEKGTDTQYFGPGTRLTVL.

This clonotype was detected a few times. The rearrangement uses TRBV20-1 and TRBJ2-3; 10 bases map to TRBD2. The CDR3 loop spans 16 amino acids. Germline V CDR1 and CDR2: DFQATT, SNEGSKA (reference sequence). J gave up 3 bases and V 1 base, and 7 bases lay outside the gene matches. In nucleotides, the CDR3 is TGCAGTGCTAGAGGCCCTAGCGGGGGAGTTACAGATACGCAGTATTTT. Protein: CSARGPSGGVTDTQYF.

The V call is TRBV20-1, the J call TRBJ2-7; D is possibly TRBD1 (5 bases). The germline V gene encodes CDR1 DFQATT and CDR2 SNEGSKA (reference sequence). The V and J ends lost 5 bases and 2 bases respectively, with 16 bases between them. The CDR3 spans 14 residues. The DNA for the CDR3 is TGCAGTGCTGTGCCGGTGACAGACACCTACGAGCAGTACTTC. It codes for CSAVPVTDTYEQYF.

This clonotype was observed a handful of times. J is TRBJ2-7 and V is TRBV5-1; D possibly corresponds to TRBD2 (6 bases). The J call is in doubt because the DNA end fits TRBJ2-5 better. This CDR3 has 14 residues. The V gene's germline CDR1 is SGHRS and CDR2 YFSETQ. Here the CDR3 reads CASSPRDSGETQYF. DNA of the CDR3: TGCGCCAGCAGCCCCAGGGACTCGGGGGAGACCCAGTACTTC.

This clonotype has a count of ten or more. This chain connects TRBV6-5 to TRBJ2-1; D unclear. V gave up 5 bases and J gave up 9 bases, with 11 bases separating them. This CDR3 is 12 amino acids long. Germline V gene lookup returns CDR1 MNHEY and CDR2 SVGAGI. Here the CDR3 reads CASSRLGGEQFF. For the CDR3, the DNA is TGTGCCAGCAGTAGGTTAGGTGGTGAGCAGTTCTTC.